This T cell receptor (beta chain) appears in the sequencing data of a study of cytomegalovirus exposure and HLA in healthy donors. PCR employed 60 Vbeta and 13 Jbeta primers. This table comes from immunoSEQ multiplex PCR, and its TCRdb copy is limited to in-frame clones, with some not included. The table has some 76,000 clones, about nine tenths seen once. Germline V gene lookup returns CDR1 SGHDT and CDR2 YYEEEE. This CDR3 comprises 16 residues. V lost 2 bases and J lost 0, with 14 bases in between. The TCR comes from a woman aged 25-40 years in good health and CMV-seronegative. Sequencing used PBMCs. The chain recombines TRBV5-6 with TRBJ1-1; TRBD1 is a possible D gene (5 bases). CDR3 DNA sequence: TGTGCCAGCAGCTTAAGTACTGGACACTTGAACACTGAAGCTTTCTTT. Translating it yields CASSLSTGHLNTEAFF.